This T cell receptor (beta chain) was retrieved from a study of blood T cell repertoires in COVID-19 (dated by TCRdb to the early 2020s). As for the study more broadly: Collaborator samples came from the United States, Italy and Spain and covered acute and convalescent phases of COVID-19. The sample metadata nearly always contained a de-identified subject ID, COVID-19 status, age in years and sex. The prospective study material was composed of cDNA or gDNA derived from T cells, B-cell-depleted T cells, or PBMCs. The samples were drawn from the first 160 participants of the ongoing ImmuneRACE study and from 950 to 1,500 subjects provided by 6 global collaborators. HLA class I and class II types, where available, came from metadata supplied by the sample provider rather than from assay-based typing. Deeply sampled blood TCRbeta repertoires from subjects exposed to, actively infected with, or recovered from COVID-19 were included in the dataset. The repertoires were released in a freely available public database meant as a resource for research on the immune response to SARS-CoV-2. General conclusions and limits of the study: The quantity of clinical and demographic metadata differed by source and by participant and was supplied without curation.

As concerns this clone: Which antigen it targets is not known. No base quality values were provided; no much bigger clone lies one nucleotide off.

TCRbeta CDR3 regions were amplified from genomic DNA by means of the immunoSEQ Assay, a bias-controlled multiplex PCR. The authors' analysis ran thus. Nucleated cell counts per sample were estimated from amplification of reference gene primers within the assay. To quantify the absolute abundance of each unique TCRbeta CDR3 rearrangement, sequence reads were collapsed and filtered. Productive Simpson clonality was computed per sample as the square root of Simpson's diversity index over productive rearrangements. What TCRdb holds here is the immuneACCESS table cut down to in-frame rearrangements. Part of the clones is not present; checked against another copy, under half of the missing clones reflect an unresolved V gene, and the others are unexplained. V, J and clone size reflect that table, while D and trimming were determined from the DNA. In all, the sample holds about 200,000 clones, and about 86% of those were seen once. The ten most abundant clones make up 3.8% of the sample.

V is reduced by 4 bases and J by 5 bases, leaving a spacing of 4 bases between them. CDR1 and CDR2 are drawn from the germline V gene: SGHTS, YDEGEE. The CDR3 contains 11 residues, cysteine and phenylalanine counted. Of all the DNA, just the CDR3 is kept, 33 bases in frame from base 1. In the prospective study, participants were roughly 18 to 100 years old, resided in about 25 geographic areas of the United States, and were enrolled through a virtual design. To assign participants to cohorts, the prospective study relied on clinical history that participants themselves reported in a screening survey and a study questionnaire. In the prospective study, mobile phlebotomists collected whole blood, serum and a nasopharyngeal or oropharyngeal swab from each participant. Additional blood draws and questionnaires over a roughly two-month period could optionally be provided by prospective study participants. Before DNA extraction, prospective study blood samples were shipped either frozen or at room temperature.

The receptor was derived from a middle-aged woman with acute COVID-19. Recombination connected TRBV5-8 to TRBJ1-3, with the D gene uncertain. Sequencing input: PBMCs or T cells enriched from blood (not recorded which). The CDR3 protein sequence reads: CASSQRNTIYF. The DNA sequence reads TGTGCCAGCAGCCAAAGAAACACCATATATTTT.